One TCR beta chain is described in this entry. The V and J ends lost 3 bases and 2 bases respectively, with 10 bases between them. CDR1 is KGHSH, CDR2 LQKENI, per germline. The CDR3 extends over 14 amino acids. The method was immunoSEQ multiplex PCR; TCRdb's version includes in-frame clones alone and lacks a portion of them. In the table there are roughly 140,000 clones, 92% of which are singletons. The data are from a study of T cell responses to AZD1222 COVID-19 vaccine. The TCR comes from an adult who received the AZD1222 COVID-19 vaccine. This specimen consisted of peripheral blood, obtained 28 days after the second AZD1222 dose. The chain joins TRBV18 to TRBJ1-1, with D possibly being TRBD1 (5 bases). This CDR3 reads CASSPNRFNTEAFF. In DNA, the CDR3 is TGTGCCAGCTCACCTAACAGGTTTAACACTGAAGCTTTCTTT. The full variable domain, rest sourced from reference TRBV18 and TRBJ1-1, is NAGVMQNPRHLVRRRGQEARLRCSPMKGHSHVYWYRQLPEEGLKFMVYLQKENIIDESGMPKERFSAEFPKEGPSILRIQQVVRGDSAAYFCASSPNRFNTEAFFGQGTRLTVV.